This passage covers 8 T cell receptor beta chains from one sample sequenced in a study of vaccination and CD4 T cells after COVID-19 (dated by TCRdb to about 2022). Receptor libraries were prepared by PCR. TCRdb lists the instrument as Illumina iSeq 100. DNA from cultured CD4+ T cells underwent TCR sequencing with the Oncomine TCR Beta short-read assay at the Johns Hopkins FTIC core. In-frame beta chains were kept once TCRdb had trimmed the public reads at Q25 with fastp and called clones with MiXCR. Rows with a matching CDR3 protein are joined into one entry that keeps the most common DNA and genes. The sample table lists almost 6,000 distinct CDR3 sequences, 34% of them with a count of one. The top ten clones comprise 28% of the sample. No antigen is known for these receptors. In light of the paper, this sample's treatment or condition label describes: roughly 10-day PBMC culture with coronavirus spike peptide pools or control peptides (ViraFEST assay). CD4+ T cells from unexposed donors were collected before the COVID-19 pandemic (2011-2018).

Input material: CD4+ T cells from blood, cultured in vitro. These receptors all stem from a human donor in good health.

The CDR3 reads CASGTGWDYGYTF. The CDR3 bases are TGTGCCAGCGGGACAGGGTGGGACTATGGCTACACCTTC. The rearrangement joins TRBV2 to TRBJ1-2, with 9 bases matching TRBD1. Germline loops: CDR1 SNHLY, CDR2 FYNNEI. Trimming removed 8 bases from V and 3 bases from J; junction bases left unmatched: 4. This CDR3 is 13 amino acids long.

This sequence joins TRBV19 and TRBJ2-3; no clear D gene. V was clipped by 7 bases and J by 0 bases, with 11 bases between them. Germline CDR1 is LNHDA and CDR2 is SQIVND (reference sequence). The CDR3 extends over 14 amino acids. Written as DNA, the CDR3 is TGTGCCAGTACAAGAGACCATAGCACAGATACGCAGTATTTT. It is translated as CASTRDHSTDTQYF. The entire variable domain, with the rest obtained from reference TRBV19 and TRBJ2-3, is as follows: DGGITQSPKYLFRKEGQNVTLSCEQNLNHDAMYWYRQDPGQGLRLIYYSQIVNDFQKGDIAEGYSVSREKKESFPLTVTSAQKNPTAFYLCASTRDHSTDTQYFGPGTRLTVL.

The genes are TRBV25-1 and TRBJ2-3, with a possible D match to TRBD2 (5 bases). Germline lookup yields CDR1 MGHDK and CDR2 SYGVNS. The CDR3 has 12 amino acids. Trimming removed 1 base from V and 7 bases from J, with 6 bases in between. This chain's CDR3 is CASSESGYTQYF. In nucleotides, the CDR3 is TGTGCCAGCAGTGAATCGGGGTATACGCAGTATTTT. Based on the CDR3 plus reference TRBV25-1 and TRBJ2-3, the full variable domain is EADIYQTPRYLVIGTGKKITLECSQTMGHDKMYWYQQDPGMELHLIHYSYGVNSTEKGDLSSESTVSRIRTEHFPLTLESARPSHTSQYLCASSESGYTQYFGPGTRLTVL.

The chain carries TRBV5-1 and TRBJ2-5, with D possibly being TRBD2 (5 bases). Germline loops: CDR1 SGHRS, CDR2 YFSETQ. V dropped 7 bases and J dropped 1 base, with 14 bases sitting between them. The CDR3 loop spans 14 amino acids. The CDR3 sequence: CASRLREFQETQYF. The CDR3 coding sequence is TGCGCCAGCCGCCTAAGGGAGTTCCAAGAGACCCAGTACTTC. The full variable domain, its missing parts supplied by reference TRBV5-1 and TRBJ2-5, is KAGVTQTPRYLIKTRGQQVTLSCSPISGHRSVSWYQQTPGQGLQFLFEYFSETQRNKGNFPGRFSGRQFSNSRSEMNVSTLELGDSALYLCASRLREFQETQYFGPGTRLLVL.

This clonotype showed up just a few times. The rearrangement uses TRBV20-1 and TRBJ2-1; D may be TRBD2 (6 bases). The CDR3 loop spans 14 amino acids. The V gene's germline CDR1 is DFQATT and CDR2 SNEGSKA (reference sequence). Trimming took 6 bases from V and 1 from J, leaving 13 bases between them. CDR3 protein: CSAPAGHSYNEQFF. As DNA, the CDR3 is TGCAGTGCCCCAGCGGGTCATTCCTACAATGAGCAGTTCTTC.

This clonotype has just a few counts. The gene calls are TRBV21-1 and TRBJ1-5. TRBV21-1 is reported as a pseudogene. CDR3 length: 13 amino acids. CDR3 in amino acids: CASSEGRDQPQHF. The CDR3 DNA reads TGTGCCAGCAGTGAGGGCAGAGATCAGCCCCAGCATTTT.

This clonotype has more than one count but fewer than ten. The rearrangement links TRBV20-1 to TRBJ2-3; no firm D call. CDR1 DFQATT and CDR2 SNEGSKA come from the germline V gene (reference sequence). The germline V and J ends were trimmed by 4 bases and 6 bases, with 20 bases remaining between them. The CDR3 has 15 residues. CDR3 DNA sequence: TGCAGTGCTACAACGGACCGCCAGAGTCTGGATACGCAGTATTTT. It encodes CSATTDRQSLDTQYF.

The chain combines TRBV28 with TRBJ1-2; D is uncertain. CDR1 and CDR2 (germline): MDHEN, SYDVKM. The V gene lost 6 bases and the J gene lost 4 bases, with 9 bases spanning the gap. The CDR3 is 12 residues long. The CDR3 DNA follows: TGTGCCAGCAGCCACGGCTTCTATGGCTACACCTTC. It codes for CASSHGFYGYTF.